This T cell receptor (beta chain) was observed in a study of CD4 and CD8 cells across lung adenocarcinoma regions. The patients had localized lung adenocarcinoma, a non-small cell subtype. CDR1 and CDR2 (germline): MNHEY, SMNVEV (reference sequence). The V gene lost 2 bases and the J gene lost 5 bases, with 16 bases spanning the gap. CDR3 size: 16 residues. TCRdb reprocessed the PCR reads via MiXCR and lists one record per CDR3 protein. This sample has about 12,000 distinct CDR3 sequences, with about 45% found just once. This clonotype was counted ten times or more. The origin of this receptor is a female donor with lung adenocarcinoma. The CD4 and CD8 labels of this study may be unreliable. This sequence joins TRBV27 and TRBJ1-5; D is perhaps TRBD1 (6 bases). Sequenced: CD8+ T cells from the margin of a lung tumor. The CDR3 sequence: CASSLGPQGFDQPQHF. CDR3 in DNA: TGTGCCAGCAGTTTAGGTCCCCAGGGGTTTGATCAGCCCCAGCATTTT.